The sample holds a few counts of the clone carrying this TCR beta chain. Noted time point: persistent/refractory GD, antithyroid drugs over 5 years with positive TRAb. RNA extracted from PBMCs served as the sequencing template. The authors built TCR beta libraries using iRepertoire HTBI primers and Arm-PCR of CDR3 regions. TCRdb fed the multiplex PCR reads into MiXCR, producing one record per CDR3 protein. The sample carries about 470,000 distinct CDR3 sequences, 20% to 25% recorded once. This entry comes from a study of regulatory T cells in long-lasting Graves disease. Study-wide background: In persistent Graves' disease, antithyroid drugs had been taken for over 5 years and TSH receptor antibodies stayed positive.

The CDR3 is made up of 12 amino acids. CDR1 is MNHEY, CDR2 SMNVEV, per germline (reference sequence). The trim removed 5 bases at V and 4 bases at J, leaving 0 bases unmatched. This clonotype originated in a female donor with Graves disease. The sequences come from peripheral blood mononuclear cells (PBMCs), collected when the disease was refractory, from a patient treated with antithyroid drugs. V is TRBV27 and J is TRBJ2-5, with 8 bases aligning to TRBD2. CDR3 in amino acids: CASSGTRETQYF. The CDR3 DNA is TGTGCCAGCAGTGGGACTAGAGAGACCCAGTACTTC.